The following is a T cell receptor beta chain sequence with its context. The data were obtained in a study of T cell changes during pregnancy in multiple sclerosis. The germline V and J ends were trimmed by 1 base and 1 base, with 10 bases remaining between them. The germline CDR1 and CDR2 sequences are GTSNPN and SVGIG (reference sequence). This CDR3 has 14 residues. Data came from immunoSEQ multiplex PCR; TCRdb stores just in-frame clones and leaves some out. In the table there are about 28,000 clones, more than 85% of which are singletons. Sequencing was performed on CD4+ T cells from peripheral blood mononuclear cells, taken in the first trimester of pregnancy. The sequence was collected from a female donor in good health, enrolled as a control in a pregnancy study. V gene TRBV30 combines with J gene TRBJ1-1; no reliable D call. CDR3 nucleotides: TGTGCCTGGAGTGGCGGATATAAGAACACTGAAGCTTTCTTT. Protein: CAWSGGYKNTEAFF.